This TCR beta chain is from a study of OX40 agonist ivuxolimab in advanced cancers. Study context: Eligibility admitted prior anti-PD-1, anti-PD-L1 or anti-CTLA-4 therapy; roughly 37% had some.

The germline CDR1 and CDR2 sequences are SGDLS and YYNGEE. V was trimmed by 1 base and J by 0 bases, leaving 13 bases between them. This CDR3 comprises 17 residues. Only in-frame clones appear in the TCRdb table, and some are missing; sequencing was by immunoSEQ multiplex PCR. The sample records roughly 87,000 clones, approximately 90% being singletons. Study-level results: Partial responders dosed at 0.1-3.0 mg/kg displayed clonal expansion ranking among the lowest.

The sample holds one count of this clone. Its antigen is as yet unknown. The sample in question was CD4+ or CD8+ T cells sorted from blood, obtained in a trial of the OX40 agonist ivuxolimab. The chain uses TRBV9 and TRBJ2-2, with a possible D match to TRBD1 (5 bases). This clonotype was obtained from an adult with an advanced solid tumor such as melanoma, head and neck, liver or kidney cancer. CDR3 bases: TGTGCCAGCAGCGTACCCTCACAGGAGCCGAACACCGGGGAGCTGTTTTTT. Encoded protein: CASSVPSQEPNTGELFF. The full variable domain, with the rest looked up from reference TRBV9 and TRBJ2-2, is DSGVTQTPKHLITATGQRVTLRCSPRSGDLSVYWYQQSLDQGLQFLIQYYNGEERAKGNILERFSAQQFPDLHSELNLSSLELGDSALYFCASSVPSQEPNTGELFFGEGSRLTVL.